One and the same sample provided the 9 T cell receptor beta chains below, sequenced in a study of blood T cell repertoires in COVID-19. Generated by immunoSEQ multiplex PCR, the TCRdb table keeps only in-frame clones and is missing some. Here the sample spans around 230,000 clones, 80% to 85% being singletons. Sequencing used peripheral blood. These receptors were collected from a man aged 40-49 years with acute or convalescent COVID-19.

This chain links TRBV3-1 (or the pseudogene TRBV3-2) with TRBJ2-1; TRBD2 matches at 8 bases. Trimming removed 4 bases from V and 9 bases from J; junction bases left unmatched: 8. Germline CDR1 and CDR2: LGHDT and YNNKEL (reference sequence). The CDR3 consists of 14 residues. CDR3 coding DNA: TGTGCCAGCAGCCCGCGGACTAGCAGAGGTGAGCAGTTCTTC. It specifies CASSPRTSRGEQFF.

This clone was seen a handful of times. This sequence joins TRBV5-1 and TRBJ1-2; 7 nucleotides agree with TRBD1. The trim removed 3 bases at V and 5 bases at J, leaving 7 bases unmatched. Germline CDR1 SGHRS, CDR2 YFSETQ. The CDR3 is made up of 14 amino acids. The CDR3 DNA is TGCGCCAGCAGCTCTCCGGGACAGCGTTATGGCTACACCTTC. Amino acids: CASSSPGQRYGYTF.

This chain uses TRBV9 with TRBJ2-2; D is perhaps TRBD1 (6 bases). Trimming stripped 3 bases from V and 6 bases from J, with 18 bases between. The CDR3 sequence is 16 residues long. Looked up from germline, CDR1 is SGDLS and CDR2 is YYNGEE. The CDR3 DNA is TGTGCCAGCAGCGCCCCTGGGACAATTTTCGCCGGGGAGCTGTTTTTT. This gives the protein CASSAPGTIFAGELFF.

This chain uses TRBV27 with TRBJ2-7; 10 nucleotides agree with TRBD1. The CDR3 sequence is 14 residues long. Germline V gives CDR1 MNHEY, CDR2 SMNVEV (reference sequence). With V trimmed by 6 bases and J by 7 bases, 9 bases remained unmatched. CDR3 in DNA: TGTGCCAGCAGCCCCGGGACAGGGGCCTGGGAGCAGTACTTC. Its translation: CASSPGTGAWEQYF.

The chain joins TRBV7-9 to TRBJ1-2; the match to TRBD1 covers 7 bases. Per germline, CDR1 SEHNR and CDR2 FQNEAQ (reference sequence). J lost 4 bases, V lost 7 bases, and 9 bases had no gene match. CDR3 size: 14 residues. Here the CDR3 reads CASNDLGQLYGYTF. Here the CDR3 DNA reads TGTGCCAGCAACGACCTGGGACAGCTCTATGGCTACACCTTC.

V and J are TRBV27 and TRBJ1-1, with TRBD1 as a possible D gene (6 bases). This CDR3 region has 17 residues. Trimming stripped 5 bases from V and 4 bases from J, with 23 bases between. Per germline, CDR1 MNHEY and CDR2 SMNVEV (reference sequence). Here the CDR3 reads CASSPRSRGPTSTEAFF. CDR3 nucleotide sequence: TGTGCCAGCAGTCCCCGATCCAGGGGCCCCACGAGCACTGAAGCTTTCTTT.

The chain carries TRBV9 and TRBJ2-2; 10 positions match TRBD2. V trimming: 2 bases; J trimming: 7 bases; junction bases outside the gene matches: 5. This CDR3 has 15 residues. CDR1 SGDLS and CDR2 YYNGEE come from the germline V gene. CDR3 region: CASSVGTSAVGELFF. CDR3 coding DNA: TGTGCCAGCAGCGTTGGGACTAGCGCGGTCGGGGAGCTGTTTTTT.

The chain combines TRBV29-1 with TRBJ2-3, with TRBD2 as a possible D gene (7 bases). The length of the CDR3 is 16 residues. Trimming shortened V by 8 bases and J by 0 bases, and 21 bases separated the two germline ends. Germline values: CDR1 SQVTM, CDR2 ANQGSEA. This CDR3 reads CSPEFIEGGSTDTQYF. In DNA, the CDR3 is TGCAGCCCAGAATTTATAGAGGGGGGGAGCACAGATACGCAGTATTTT.

The genes are TRBV6-6 and TRBJ2-1; 9 bases map to TRBD2. The germline V gene has CDR1 MNHNY and CDR2 SVGAGI (reference sequence). This CDR3 has 15 residues. V trimming: 6 bases; J trimming: 6 bases; junction bases outside the gene matches: 9. The CDR3 coding sequence is TGTGCCAGCAGGCCTAGCGGGGCCCCCGGCAATGAGCAGTTCTTC. It encodes CASRPSGAPGNEQFF.